This is a list of T cell receptor beta chains from one sample in a study of blood T cell repertoires in COVID-19. Profiled with immunoSEQ multiplex PCR; TCRdb holds only in-frame clones, not every one. The data show 180,000 or so clones, approximately 83% seen once. What was sequenced was peripheral blood. These receptors all come from a human donor with acute or convalescent COVID-19. The donor label of this sample is uncertain. Both conserved end residues are part of each CDR3. A D gene is named only where the DNA matches it firmly. Some rows mark clone size as missing; the rest say once, few, many or name a class of expanded clone.

size,J,V,length,D,CDR3,DNA
-,TRBJ2-7,TRBV5-4,15,-,CASSSSRDGGREQYF,TGTGCCAGCAGCTCATCCCGGGACGGGGGACGAGAGCAGTACTTC
-,TRBJ1-3,TRBV5-1,14,TRBD1,CASSMTGSGNTIYF,TGCGCCAGCAGCATGACAGGGTCCGGAAACACCATATATTTT
-,TRBJ2-7,TRBV14,15,TRBD2,CASSQPGLGTYEQYF,TGTGCCAGCAGCCAGCCGGGACTAGGGACCTACGAGCAGTACTTC
-,TRBJ1-2,TRBV19,14,-,CASTLGQHNYGYTF,TGTGCCAGTACCCTCGGACAGCATAACTATGGCTACACCTTC
-,TRBJ2-3,TRBV11-3,12,-,CASSSNKGGLYF,TGTGCCAGCAGCTCCAATAAGGGCGGGTTGTATTTT
-,TRBJ1-5,TRBV4-1,17,-,CASSPIPLVRGNQPQHF,TGCGCCAGCAGCCCCATCCCGCTAGTCAGGGGCAATCAGCCCCAGCATTTT
-,TRBJ2-3,TRBV5-1,15,TRBD2,CASSEALAATDTQYF,TGCGCCAGCAGCGAGGCCCTAGCGGCCACAGATACGCAGTATTTT
-,TRBJ1-6,TRBV15,15,-,CATRTMIGADSPLHF,TGTGCCACCAGAACAATGATTGGGGCTGATTCACCCCTCCACTTT
-,TRBJ2-3,TRBV18,14,-,CASSPTAATDTQYF,TGTGCCAGCTCACCGACAGCCGCCACAGATACGCAGTATTTT
-,TRBJ1-4,TRBV12-3/TRBV12-4,13,-,CASSLRLNEKLFF,TGTGCCAGCAGTTTAAGACTCAATGAAAAACTGTTTTTT
-,TRBJ1-3,TRBV5-1,17,-,CASSLGVGSTGRNTIYF,TGCGCCAGCAGCTTGGGGGTCGGGTCTACAGGGAGAAACACCATATATTTT
-,TRBJ2-1,TRBV5-6,14,-,CASSLDRYYNEQFF,TGTGCCAGCAGCTTGGACAGATATTACAATGAGCAGTTCTTC
-,TRBJ1-2,TRBV30,15,-,CAWRGDSYANYGYTF,TGTGCCTGGAGAGGAGACAGTTATGCTAACTATGGCTACACCTTC
-,TRBJ1-1,TRBV19,16,-,CASRSGRGSEHTEAFF,TGTGCCAGTAGATCAGGTCGGGGGTCGGAGCACACTGAAGCTTTCTTT
-,TRBJ1-4,TRBV5-1,14,-,CASSLDSGNEKLFF,TGCGCCAGCAGCTTGGATTCAGGGAACGAAAAACTGTTTTTT
-,TRBJ1-6,TRBV5-6,15,TRBD1,CASSSGQGAYSPLHF,TGTGCCAGCAGCTCGGGACAGGGGGCTTATTCACCCCTCCACTTT
-,TRBJ1-5,TRBV30,14,TRBD1,CAWTGGISNQPQHF,TGTGCCTGGACAGGGGGCATTAGCAATCAGCCCCAGCATTTT
-,TRBJ2-5,TRBV10-2,16,TRBD1,CASSAGGTGNEETQYF,TGCGCCAGCTCCGCCGGAGGGACAGGGAATGAAGAGACCCAGTACTTC
-,TRBJ1-1,TRBV30,14,-,CAWSLGGPDTEAFF,TGTGCCTGGAGTCTCGGGGGGCCGGACACTGAAGCTTTCTTT
-,TRBJ1-4,TRBV2,14,-,CASEAGRGNEKLFF,TGTGCCAGCGAGGCCGGCCGAGGGAATGAAAAACTGTTTTTT
-,TRBJ2-1,TRBV7-2,20,TRBD2,CASSLAPVRLAGGIYNEQFF,TGTGCCAGCAGCTTAGCACCGGTCCGACTAGCGGGGGGGATCTACAATGAGCAGTTCTTC
-,TRBJ1-2,TRBV25-1,14,-,CASSESGTYYGYTF,TGTGCCAGCAGTGAATCAGGCACGTACTATGGCTACACCTTC
-,TRBJ2-3,TRBV9,15,-,CASTRTGTSTDTQYF,TGTGCCAGCACCCGCACAGGAACTAGCACAGATACGCAGTATTTT
-,TRBJ2-5,TRBV5-1,15,TRBD1,CASSMGTVFQETQYF,TGCGCCAGCAGCATGGGGACAGTTTTTCAAGAGACCCAGTACTTC
-,TRBJ2-2,TRBV9,16,-,CASSDPRNGNTGELFF,TGTGCCAGCAGCGATCCTAGGAACGGGAACACCGGGGAGCTGTTTTTT
once,TRBJ2-2,TRBV11-2,17,-,CASSLIGDLKNTGELFF,TGTGCCAGCAGCTTAATCGGGGACTTAAAGAACACCGGGGAGCTGTTTTTT
-,TRBJ1-1,TRBV9,16,TRBD1,CASRKTGTGGSTEAFF,TGTGCCAGCAGGAAGACCGGGACAGGGGGATCAACTGAAGCTTTCTTT
-,TRBJ1-6,TRBV7-9,16,TRBD1,CASSITGDAYNSPLHF,TGTGCCAGCAGCATAACAGGGGACGCCTATAATTCACCCCTCCACTTT
-,TRBJ1-1,TRBV3-1/TRBV3-2,13,-,CASSQEGVTEAFF,TGTGCCAGCAGCCAAGAAGGAGTCACTGAAGCTTTCTTT
-,TRBJ1-5,TRBV6-5,15,-,CASSLQGSSNQPQHF,TGTGCCAGCAGTTTACAGGGTTCTAGCAATCAGCCCCAGCATTTT
-,TRBJ1-6,TRBV30,15,TRBD1,CAWEGTGQGNSPLHF,TGTGCCTGGGAGGGAACGGGACAGGGCAATTCACCCCTCCACTTT
-,TRBJ1-5,TRBV6-5,15,TRBD1,CASSPLQGAYQPQHF,TGTGCCAGCAGTCCCCTCCAGGGGGCGTATCAGCCCCAGCATTTT
once,TRBJ2-7,TRBV11-2,15,-,CASSLGTYLLYEQYF,TGTGCCAGCAGCTTAGGTACCTATCTACTCTACGAGCAGTACTTC
-,TRBJ2-3,TRBV11-2,15,-,CASSLLGGTTDTQYF,TGTGCCAGCAGCTTACTCGGCGGAACCACAGATACGCAGTATTTT
-,TRBJ2-3,TRBV6-5,13,TRBD2,CASGLAGADTQYF,TGTGCCAGCGGGCTAGCGGGAGCAGATACGCAGTATTTT
-,TRBJ2-1,TRBV18,15,-,CASSLTPTRGNEQFF,TGTGCCAGCTCCCTCACTCCGACTCGGGGGAATGAGCAGTTCTTC
-,TRBJ1-1,TRBV10-3,14,-,CAIKEGDMNTEAFF,TGTGCCATCAAGGAAGGAGATATGAACACTGAAGCTTTCTTT
-,TRBJ1-2,TRBV14,14,-,CASSQGRGNYGYTF,TGTGCCAGCAGCCAAGGGAGGGGCAACTATGGCTACACCTTC
-,TRBJ2-7,TRBV2,14,TRBD1,CASSEAGQGREQYF,TGTGCCAGCAGTGAAGCTGGACAGGGTAGAGAGCAGTACTTC
-,TRBJ1-2,TRBV30,14,TRBD1,CAWSAGQGDYGYTF,TGTGCCTGGAGTGCGGGACAGGGGGACTATGGCTACACCTTC
-,TRBJ2-1,TRBV28,22,TRBD2,CASSQLLAGLRAPRGLGNEQFF,TGTGCCAGCAGTCAGCTCCTAGCGGGATTAAGGGCCCCCCGGGGTCTGGGGAATGAGCAGTTCTTC
-,TRBJ1-4,TRBV6-5,11,-,CASRAQEKLFF,TGTGCCAGCAGGGCCCAAGAAAAACTGTTTTTT
once,TRBJ1-4,TRBV5-1,14,TRBD1,CASSSTGLNEKLFF,TGCGCCAGCAGCTCGACAGGGCTTAATGAAAAACTGTTTTTT
once,TRBJ2-7,TRBV30,15,TRBD2,CAWSVGGWTRYEQYF,TGTGCCTGGAGTGTGGGAGGGTGGACACGCTACGAGCAGTACTTC
-,TRBJ2-7,TRBV5-1,16,-,CASSSRRAVGDYEQYF,TGCGCCAGCAGCTCGAGGAGGGCAGTCGGAGACTACGAGCAGTACTTC
-,TRBJ2-4,TRBV7-3,16,TRBD1,CASSLGTGDVKNIQYF,TGTGCCAGCAGCTTAGGGACAGGGGATGTCAAAAACATTCAGTACTTC
-,TRBJ1-5,TRBV6-5,15,TRBD1,CASRRADRGHQPQHF,TGTGCCAGCAGACGGGCGGACAGGGGGCATCAGCCCCAGCATTTT
-,TRBJ1-6,TRBV7-7,13,-,CASSLEEGSPLHF,TGTGCTAGCAGCTTAGAAGAGGGTTCACCCCTCCACTTT
-,TRBJ2-2,TRBV7-3,16,TRBD1,CASSFSGTGDTGELFF,TGTGCCAGCAGCTTCTCCGGGACAGGGGACACCGGGGAGCTGTTTTTT
once,TRBJ1-3,TRBV21-1,15,-,CASSKEAGGGNTIYF,TGTGCCAGCAGCAAAGAGGCAGGGGGAGGAAACACCATATATTTT
once,TRBJ2-1,TRBV9,16,TRBD1,CASSATRTGWVNEQFF,TGTGCCAGCAGCGCCACTCGGACAGGGTGGGTAAATGAGCAGTTCTTC
-,TRBJ2-6,TRBV2,20,TRBD2,CASRRRLAGSSNSGANVLTF,TGTGCCAGCAGACGGAGACTAGCGGGGTCTTCCAACTCTGGGGCCAACGTCCTGACTTTC
-,TRBJ2-1,TRBV6-1,15,-,CASNRESGGLNEQFF,TGTGCCAGCAACCGTGAGTCAGGGGGGCTCAATGAGCAGTTCTTC
-,TRBJ1-1,TRBV19,15,-,CASSIGGASLTEAFF,TGTGCCAGTAGTATTGGGGGCGCGAGTTTGACTGAAGCTTTCTTT
once,TRBJ1-6,TRBV30,15,-,CAWSVTADLRSPLHF,TGTGCCTGGAGTGTAACGGCCGACCTCAGGTCACCCCTCCACTTT